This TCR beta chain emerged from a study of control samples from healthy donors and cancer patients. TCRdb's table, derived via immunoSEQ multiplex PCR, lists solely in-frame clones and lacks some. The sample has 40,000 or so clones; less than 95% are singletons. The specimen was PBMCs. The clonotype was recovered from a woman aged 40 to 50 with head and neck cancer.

CDR3 coding DNA: TGTGCCAGCAGTGACTCGGAAAGGGGCGAGCAGTACTTC. This gives the protein CASSDSERGEQYF. This rearrangement joins TRBV6-4 to TRBJ2-7; D perhaps matches TRBD1 (5 bases). The CDR3 spans 13 residues. V lost 0 bases and J 6 bases, leaving 9 bases between the germline ends. CDR1 MRHNA and CDR2 SNTAGT come from the germline V gene.